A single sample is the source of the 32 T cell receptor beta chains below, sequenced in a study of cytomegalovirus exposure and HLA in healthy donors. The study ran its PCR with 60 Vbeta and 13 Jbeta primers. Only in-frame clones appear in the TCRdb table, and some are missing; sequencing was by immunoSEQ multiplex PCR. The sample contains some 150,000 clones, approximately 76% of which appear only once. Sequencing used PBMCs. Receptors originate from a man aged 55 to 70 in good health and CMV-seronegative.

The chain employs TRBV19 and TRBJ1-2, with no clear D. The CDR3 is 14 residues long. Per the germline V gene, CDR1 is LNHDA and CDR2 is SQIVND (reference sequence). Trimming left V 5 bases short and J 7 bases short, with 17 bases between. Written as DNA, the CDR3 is TGTGCCAGTAGTCGTATCTTGGGCGCCGGTGGCTACACCTTC. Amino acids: CASSRILGAGGYTF. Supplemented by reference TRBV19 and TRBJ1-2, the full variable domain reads DGGITQSPKYLFRKEGQNVTLSCEQNLNHDAMYWYRQDPGQGLRLIYYSQIVNDFQKGDIAEGYSVSREKKESFPLTVTSAQKNPTAFYLCASSRILGAGGYTFGSGTRLTVV.

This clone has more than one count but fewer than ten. CDR3 in DNA: TGTGCCACCGAAGACCCAGAGGTGAGAGAGACCCAGTACTTC. It codes for CATEDPEVRETQYF. The rearrangement links TRBV19 to TRBJ2-5; D call uncertain. The V and J ends lost 10 bases and 4 bases respectively, with 19 bases between them. This CDR3 has 14 residues. CDR1 and CDR2 (germline): LNHDA, SQIVND (reference sequence).

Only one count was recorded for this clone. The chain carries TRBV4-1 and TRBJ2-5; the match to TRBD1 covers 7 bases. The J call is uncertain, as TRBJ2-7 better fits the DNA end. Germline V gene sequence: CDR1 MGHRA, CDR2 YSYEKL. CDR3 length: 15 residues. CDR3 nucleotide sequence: TGCGCCAGCAGCCATCAGGGACAGAGTTTATACGAGCAGTACTTC. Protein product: CASSHQGQSLYEQYF.

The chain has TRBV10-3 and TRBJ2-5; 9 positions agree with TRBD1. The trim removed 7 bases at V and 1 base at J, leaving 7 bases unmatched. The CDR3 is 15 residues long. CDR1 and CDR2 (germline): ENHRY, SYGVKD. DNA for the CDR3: TGTGCCATCAAACCGGGACAGGGAGCCCAAGAGACCCAGTACTTC. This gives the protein CAIKPGQGAQETQYF.

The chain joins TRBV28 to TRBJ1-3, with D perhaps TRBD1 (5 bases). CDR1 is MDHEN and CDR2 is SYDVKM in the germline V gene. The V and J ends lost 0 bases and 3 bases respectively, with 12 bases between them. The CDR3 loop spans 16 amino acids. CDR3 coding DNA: TGTGCCAGCAGTTTATGGGAGTCCGGGGGTGGAAACACCATATATTTT. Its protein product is CASSLWESGGGNTIYF.

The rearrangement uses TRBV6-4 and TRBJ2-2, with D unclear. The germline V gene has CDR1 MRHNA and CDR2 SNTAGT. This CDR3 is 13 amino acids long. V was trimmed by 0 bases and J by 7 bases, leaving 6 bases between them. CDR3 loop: CASSDSVSGELFF. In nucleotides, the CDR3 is TGTGCCAGCAGTGACTCTGTCAGCGGGGAGCTGTTTTTT.

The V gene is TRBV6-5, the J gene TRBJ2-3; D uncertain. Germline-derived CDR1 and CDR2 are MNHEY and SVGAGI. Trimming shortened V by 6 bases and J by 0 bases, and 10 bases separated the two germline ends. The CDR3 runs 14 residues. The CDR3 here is CASRLGPSTDTQYF. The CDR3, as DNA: TGTGCCAGCAGGCTAGGTCCTAGCACAGATACGCAGTATTTT.

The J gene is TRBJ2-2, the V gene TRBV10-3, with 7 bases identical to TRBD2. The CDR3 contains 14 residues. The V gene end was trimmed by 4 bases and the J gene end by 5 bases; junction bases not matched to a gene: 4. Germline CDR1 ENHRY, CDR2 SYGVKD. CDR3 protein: CAISGSGGTGELFF. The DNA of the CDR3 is TGTGCCATCAGTGGATCGGGGGGTACCGGGGAGCTGTTTTTT.

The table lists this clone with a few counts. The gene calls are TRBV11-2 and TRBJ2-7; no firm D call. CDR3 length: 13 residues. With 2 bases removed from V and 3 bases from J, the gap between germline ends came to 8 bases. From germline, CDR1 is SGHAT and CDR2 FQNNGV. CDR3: CASSLPGFYEQYF. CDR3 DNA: TGTGCCAGCAGCTTACCCGGGTTCTACGAGCAGTACTTC.

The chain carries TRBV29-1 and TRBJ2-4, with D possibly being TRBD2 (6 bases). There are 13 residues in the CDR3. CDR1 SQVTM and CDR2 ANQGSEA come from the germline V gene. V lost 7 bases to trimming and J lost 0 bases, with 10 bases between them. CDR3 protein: CSASDLAKNIQYF. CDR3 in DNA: TGCAGCGCTAGCGACCTAGCCAAAAACATTCAGTACTTC.

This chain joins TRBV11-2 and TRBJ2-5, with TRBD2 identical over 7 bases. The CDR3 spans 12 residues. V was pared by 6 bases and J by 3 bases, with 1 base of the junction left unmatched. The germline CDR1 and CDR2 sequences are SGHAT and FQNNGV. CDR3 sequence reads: CASRAGEETQYF. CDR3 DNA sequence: TGTGCCAGCAGGGCGGGGGAAGAGACCCAGTACTTC.

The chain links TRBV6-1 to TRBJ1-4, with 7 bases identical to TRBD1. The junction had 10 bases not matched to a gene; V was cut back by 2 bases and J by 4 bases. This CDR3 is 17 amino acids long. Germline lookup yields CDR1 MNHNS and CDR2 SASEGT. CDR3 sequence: CASSERGRGSINEKLFF. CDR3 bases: TGTGCCAGCAGTGAAAGGGGCAGGGGGTCCATTAATGAAAAACTGTTTTTT.

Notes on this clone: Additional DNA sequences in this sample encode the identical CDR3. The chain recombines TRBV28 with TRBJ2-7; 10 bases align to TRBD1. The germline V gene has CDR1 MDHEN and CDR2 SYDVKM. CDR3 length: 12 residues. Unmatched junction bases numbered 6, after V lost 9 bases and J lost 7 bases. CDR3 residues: CASGQGEREQYF. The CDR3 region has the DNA TGTGCCAGTGGACAGGGGGAAAGAGAGCAGTACTTC.

As DNA, the CDR3 is TGTGCTACCCGATTCGAGAACATTCAGTACTTC. The encoded protein is CATRFENIQYF. V and J are TRBV18 and TRBJ2-4; D unresolved. The germline gives CDR1 KGHSH, CDR2 LQKENI. This CDR3 has 11 residues.

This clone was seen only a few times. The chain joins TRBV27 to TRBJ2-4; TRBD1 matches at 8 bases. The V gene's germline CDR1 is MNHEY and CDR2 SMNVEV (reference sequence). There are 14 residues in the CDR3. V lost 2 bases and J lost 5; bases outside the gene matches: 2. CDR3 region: CASSLQGAQNIQYF. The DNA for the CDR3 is TGTGCCAGCAGTTTACAGGGGGCCCAAAACATTCAGTACTTC.

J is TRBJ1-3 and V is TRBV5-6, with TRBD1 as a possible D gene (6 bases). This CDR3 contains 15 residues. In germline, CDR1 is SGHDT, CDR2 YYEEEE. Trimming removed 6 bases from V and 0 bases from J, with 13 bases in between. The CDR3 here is CASTFRGSSGNTIYF. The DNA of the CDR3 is TGTGCCAGCACCTTTAGGGGGAGCTCTGGAAACACCATATATTTT.

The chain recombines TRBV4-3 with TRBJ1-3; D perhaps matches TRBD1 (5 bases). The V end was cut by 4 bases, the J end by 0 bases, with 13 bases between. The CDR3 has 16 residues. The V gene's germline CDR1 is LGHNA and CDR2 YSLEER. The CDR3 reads CASSLGTSSSGNTIYF. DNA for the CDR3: TGCGCCAGCAGCCTGGGGACTTCGAGCTCTGGAAACACCATATATTTT.

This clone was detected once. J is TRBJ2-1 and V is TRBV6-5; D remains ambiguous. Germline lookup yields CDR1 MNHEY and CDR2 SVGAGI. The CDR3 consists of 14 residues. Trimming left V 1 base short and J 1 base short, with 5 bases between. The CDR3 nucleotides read TGTGCCAGCAGTTACTGGGCTTCCTACAATGAGCAGTTCTTC. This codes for CASSYWASYNEQFF.

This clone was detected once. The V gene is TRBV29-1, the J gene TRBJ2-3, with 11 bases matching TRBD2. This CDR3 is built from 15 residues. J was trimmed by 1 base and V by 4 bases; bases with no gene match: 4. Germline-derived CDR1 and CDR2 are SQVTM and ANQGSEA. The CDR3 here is CSVAGLAGRTDTQYF. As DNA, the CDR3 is TGCAGCGTTGCAGGACTAGCGGGCCGCACAGATACGCAGTATTTT.

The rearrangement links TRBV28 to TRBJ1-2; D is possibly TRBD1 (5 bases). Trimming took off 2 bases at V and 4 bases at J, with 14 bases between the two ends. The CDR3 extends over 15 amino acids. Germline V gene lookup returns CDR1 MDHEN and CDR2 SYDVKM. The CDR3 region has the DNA TGTGCCAGCAGTTTAGGGCAGGGCAACCTCTATGGCTACACCTTC. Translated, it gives CASSLGQGNLYGYTF.

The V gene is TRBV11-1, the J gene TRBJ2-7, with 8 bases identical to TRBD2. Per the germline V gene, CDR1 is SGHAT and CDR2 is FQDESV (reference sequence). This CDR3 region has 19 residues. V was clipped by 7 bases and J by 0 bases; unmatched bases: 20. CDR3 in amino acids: CASTRLGSGGLPISYEQYF. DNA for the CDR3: TGTGCCAGCACCAGACTCGGGAGCGGGGGACTTCCCATCTCCTACGAGCAGTACTTC. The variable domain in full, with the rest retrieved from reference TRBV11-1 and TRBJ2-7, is EAEVAQSPRYKITEKSQAVAFWCDPISGHATLYWYRQILGQGPELLVQFQDESVVDDSQLPKDRFSAERLKGVDSTLKIQPAELGDSAMYLCASTRLGSGGLPISYEQYFGPGTRLTVT.

The CDR3 sequence: CASSLQQGSYGYTF. The CDR3 DNA reads TGCGCCAGCAGCTTACAACAGGGCAGCTATGGCTACACCTTC. The chain employs TRBV5-1 and TRBJ1-2, with a possible D match to TRBD1 (6 bases). The V gene's germline CDR1 is SGHRS and CDR2 YFSETQ. This CDR3 comprises 14 residues. Trimming cost V 2 bases and J 4 bases, with 12 bases left between them.

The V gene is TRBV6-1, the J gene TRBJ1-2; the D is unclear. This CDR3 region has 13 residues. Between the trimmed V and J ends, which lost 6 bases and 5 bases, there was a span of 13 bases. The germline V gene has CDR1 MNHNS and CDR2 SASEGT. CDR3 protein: CASREGLGYGYTF. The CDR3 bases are TGTGCCAGCAGGGAGGGCTTGGGGTATGGCTACACCTTC.

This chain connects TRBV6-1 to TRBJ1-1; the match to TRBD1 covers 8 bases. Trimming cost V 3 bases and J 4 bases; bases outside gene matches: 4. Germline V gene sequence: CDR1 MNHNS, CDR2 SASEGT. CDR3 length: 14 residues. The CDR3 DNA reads TGTGCCAGCAGTGACTCAGGGGGCCCCACTGAAGCTTTCTTT. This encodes CASSDSGGPTEAFF.

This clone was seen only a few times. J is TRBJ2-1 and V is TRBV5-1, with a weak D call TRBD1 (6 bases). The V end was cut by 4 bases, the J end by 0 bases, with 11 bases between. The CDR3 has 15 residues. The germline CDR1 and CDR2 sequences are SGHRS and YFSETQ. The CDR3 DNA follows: TGCGCCAGCAGCCCCACAGGGAGCTCCTACAATGAGCAGTTCTTC. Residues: CASSPTGSSYNEQFF.

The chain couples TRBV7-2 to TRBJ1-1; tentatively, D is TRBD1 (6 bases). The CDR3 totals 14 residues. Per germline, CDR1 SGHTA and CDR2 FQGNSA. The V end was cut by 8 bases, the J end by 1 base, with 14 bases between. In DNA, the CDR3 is TGTGCCAGCCGAACCGGGACAAGGAACACTGAAGCTTTCTTT. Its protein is CASRTGTRNTEAFF. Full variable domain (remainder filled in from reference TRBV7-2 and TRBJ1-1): GAGVSQSPSNKVTEKGKDVELRCDPISGHTALYWYRQSLGQGLEFLIYFQGNSAPDKSGLPSDRFSAERTGGSVSTLTIQRTQQEDSAVYLCASRTGTRNTEAFFGQGTRLTVV.

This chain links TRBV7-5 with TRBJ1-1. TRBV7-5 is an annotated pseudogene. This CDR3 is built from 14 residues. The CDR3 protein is CARSFHRANTEAFF. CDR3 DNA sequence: TGTGCCAGAAGCTTTCACCGCGCGAACACTGAAGCTTTCTTT.

The CDR3 region has the DNA TGCGCCAGCAGCCCTGGACTAGCGGGGGGCGGCACAGATACGCAGTATTTT. It translates to CASSPGLAGGGTDTQYF. V is TRBV5-1 and J is TRBJ2-3; 14 nucleotides align to TRBD2. This CDR3 has 17 residues. V lost 4 bases to trimming and J lost 1 base; unmatched junction nucleotides: 5. The germline CDR1 and CDR2 sequences are SGHRS and YFSETQ.

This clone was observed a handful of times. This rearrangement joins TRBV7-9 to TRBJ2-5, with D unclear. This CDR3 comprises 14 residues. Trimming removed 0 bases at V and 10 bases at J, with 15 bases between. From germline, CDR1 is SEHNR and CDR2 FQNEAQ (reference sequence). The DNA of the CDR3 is TGTGCCAGCAGCTTAGCGGTTCCAGCTCAGGACCAGTACTTC. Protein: CASSLAVPAQDQYF. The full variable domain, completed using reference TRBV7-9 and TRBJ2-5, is DTGVSQNPRHKITKRGQNVTFRCDPISEHNRLYWYRQTLGQGPEFLTYFQNEAQLEKSRLLSDRFSAERPKGSFSTLEIQRTEQGDSAMYLCASSLAVPAQDQYFGPGTRLLVL.

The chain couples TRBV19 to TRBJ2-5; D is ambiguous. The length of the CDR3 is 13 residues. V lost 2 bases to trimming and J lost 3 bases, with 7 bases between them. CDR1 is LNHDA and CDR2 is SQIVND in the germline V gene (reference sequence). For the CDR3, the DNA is TGTGCCAGTAGTATAAACCCAGAAGAGACCCAGTACTTC. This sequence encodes CASSINPEETQYF.

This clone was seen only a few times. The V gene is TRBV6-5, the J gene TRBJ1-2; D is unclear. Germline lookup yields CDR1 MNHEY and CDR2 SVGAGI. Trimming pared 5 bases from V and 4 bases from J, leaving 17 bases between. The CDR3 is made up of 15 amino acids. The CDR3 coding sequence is TGTGCCAGCAGTATCAACGTCCTAAGCCCCTATGGCTACACCTTC. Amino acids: CASSINVLSPYGYTF.

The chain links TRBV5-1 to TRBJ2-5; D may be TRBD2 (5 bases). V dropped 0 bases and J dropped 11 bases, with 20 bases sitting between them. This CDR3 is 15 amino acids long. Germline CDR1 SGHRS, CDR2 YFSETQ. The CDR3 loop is CASSLGTSGFGWQYF. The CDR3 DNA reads TGCGCCAGCAGCTTGGGGACCAGCGGATTCGGCTGGCAGTACTTC.